This T cell receptor beta chain is drawn from a study of T cell responses to AZD1222 COVID-19 vaccine. TCRdb's copy holds only in-frame clones and misses some; the assay was immunoSEQ multiplex PCR. The profile shows 150,000 to 200,000 clones, approximately 90% of them singletons. Study-wide results and limits: Just six AZD1222 recipients were seropositive at baseline. Distributed over spike, vaccine-associated CD4 TCRs predominated at 160-218 and 743-854.

As concerns this clone: Its specificity is unknown.

The receptor was isolated from an adult who received the MenACWY meningococcal vaccine as a control. The sample was peripheral blood, taken 28 days after the second dose of the MenACWY control vaccine.

Written as DNA, the CDR3 is TGTGCCTGGAGCCCTGCAGGTTCACCCCTCCACTTT. Its translation: CAWSPAGSPLHF. The chain carries TRBV30 and TRBJ1-6; no reliable D call. With 3 bases removed from V and 9 bases from J, the gap between germline ends came to 9 bases. Germline V gives CDR1 GTSNPN, CDR2 SVGIG (reference sequence). The CDR3 runs 12 residues. The variable domain in full, with the rest retrieved from reference TRBV30 and TRBJ1-6, is SQTIHQWPATLVQPVGSPLSLECTVEGTSNPNLYWYRQAAGRGLQLLFYSVGIGQISSEVPQNLSASRPQDRQFILSSKKLLLSDSGFYLCAWSPAGSPLHFGNGTRLTVT.